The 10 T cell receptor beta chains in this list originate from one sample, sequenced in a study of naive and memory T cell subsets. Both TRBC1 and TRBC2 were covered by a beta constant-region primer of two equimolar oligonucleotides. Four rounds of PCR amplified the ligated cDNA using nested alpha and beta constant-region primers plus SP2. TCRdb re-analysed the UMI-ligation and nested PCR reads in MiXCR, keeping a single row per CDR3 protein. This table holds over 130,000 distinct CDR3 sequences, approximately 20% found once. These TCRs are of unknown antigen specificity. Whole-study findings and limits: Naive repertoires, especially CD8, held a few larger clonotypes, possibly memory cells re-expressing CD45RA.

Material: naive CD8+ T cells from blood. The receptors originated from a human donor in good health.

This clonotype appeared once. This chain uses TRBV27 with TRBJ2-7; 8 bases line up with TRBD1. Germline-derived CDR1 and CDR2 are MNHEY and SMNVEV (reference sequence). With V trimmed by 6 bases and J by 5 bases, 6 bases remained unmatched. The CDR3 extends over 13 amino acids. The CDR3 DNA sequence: TGTGCCAGCAGAGCAGGGGGCCTCGACGAGCAGTACTTC. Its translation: CASRAGGLDEQYF.

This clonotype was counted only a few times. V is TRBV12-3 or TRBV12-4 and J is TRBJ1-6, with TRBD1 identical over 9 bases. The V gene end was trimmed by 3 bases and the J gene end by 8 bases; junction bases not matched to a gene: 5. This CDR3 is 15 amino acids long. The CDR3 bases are TGTGCCAGCAGTTTTGTGTGGACAGGGGATTCACCCCTCCACTTT. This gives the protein CASSFVWTGDSPLHF.

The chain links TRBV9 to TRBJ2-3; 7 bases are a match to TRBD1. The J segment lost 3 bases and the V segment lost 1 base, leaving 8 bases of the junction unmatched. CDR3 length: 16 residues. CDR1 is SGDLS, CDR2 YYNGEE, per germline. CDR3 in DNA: TGTGCCAGCAGCGTATTCGGGACAGAAAAGACAGATACGCAGTATTTT. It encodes CASSVFGTEKTDTQYF.

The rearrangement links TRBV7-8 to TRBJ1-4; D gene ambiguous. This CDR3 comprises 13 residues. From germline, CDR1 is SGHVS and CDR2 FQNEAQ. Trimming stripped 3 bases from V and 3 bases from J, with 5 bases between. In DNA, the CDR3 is TGTGCCAGCAGCTTTGACTCTAATGAAAAACTGTTTTTT. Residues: CASSFDSNEKLFF.

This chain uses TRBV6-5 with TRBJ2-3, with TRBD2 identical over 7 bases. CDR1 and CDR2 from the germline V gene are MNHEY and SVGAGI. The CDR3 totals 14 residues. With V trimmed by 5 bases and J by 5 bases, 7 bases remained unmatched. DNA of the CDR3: TGTGCCAGCAGTCGACTAGCCGGGGGAGATACGCAGTATTTT. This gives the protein CASSRLAGGDTQYF.

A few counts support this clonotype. CDR3 DNA: TGTGCCAGCAGTTACAGGGTTGACGAGCAGTACTTC. It specifies CASSYRVDEQYF. V is TRBV6-2 or TRBV6-3 and J is TRBJ2-7, with unresolved D. There are 12 residues in the CDR3. Germline V gene sequence: CDR1 MNHEY, CDR2 SVGEGT. Trimming pared 2 bases from V and 5 bases from J, leaving 7 bases between.

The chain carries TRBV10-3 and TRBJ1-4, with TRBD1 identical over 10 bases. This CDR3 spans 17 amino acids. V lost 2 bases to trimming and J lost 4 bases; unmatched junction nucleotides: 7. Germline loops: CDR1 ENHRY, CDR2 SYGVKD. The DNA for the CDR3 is TGTGCCATCAGTGAGACCCCGGGACAGGGGTTTAATGAAAAACTGTTTTTT. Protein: CAISETPGQGFNEKLFF.

CDR3 amino acids: CASSGLAGGETQYF. CDR3 nucleotide sequence: TGTGCCAGCAGTGGACTAGCGGGGGGAGAGACCCAGTACTTC. The chain is built from TRBV27 and TRBJ2-5; 14 bases align to TRBD2. The length of the CDR3 is 14 residues. Germline CDR1 and CDR2: MNHEY and SMNVEV (reference sequence). With 5 bases clipped from V and 4 bases from J, the junction kept 0 bases outside the gene matches.

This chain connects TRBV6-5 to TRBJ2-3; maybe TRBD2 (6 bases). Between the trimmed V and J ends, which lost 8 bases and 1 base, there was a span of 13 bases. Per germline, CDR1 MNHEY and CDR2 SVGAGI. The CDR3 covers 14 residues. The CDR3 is CASSVGGGTDTQYF. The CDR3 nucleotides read TGTGCCAGCTCGGTGGGGGGAGGCACAGATACGCAGTATTTT.

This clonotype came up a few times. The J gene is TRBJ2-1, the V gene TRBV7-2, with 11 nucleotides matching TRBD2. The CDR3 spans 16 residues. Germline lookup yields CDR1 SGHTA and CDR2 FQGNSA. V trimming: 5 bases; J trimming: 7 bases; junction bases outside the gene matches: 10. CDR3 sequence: CASSPFKLAGGNEQFF. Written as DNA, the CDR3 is TGTGCCAGCAGCCCCTTTAAGTTAGCGGGAGGGAATGAGCAGTTCTTC.